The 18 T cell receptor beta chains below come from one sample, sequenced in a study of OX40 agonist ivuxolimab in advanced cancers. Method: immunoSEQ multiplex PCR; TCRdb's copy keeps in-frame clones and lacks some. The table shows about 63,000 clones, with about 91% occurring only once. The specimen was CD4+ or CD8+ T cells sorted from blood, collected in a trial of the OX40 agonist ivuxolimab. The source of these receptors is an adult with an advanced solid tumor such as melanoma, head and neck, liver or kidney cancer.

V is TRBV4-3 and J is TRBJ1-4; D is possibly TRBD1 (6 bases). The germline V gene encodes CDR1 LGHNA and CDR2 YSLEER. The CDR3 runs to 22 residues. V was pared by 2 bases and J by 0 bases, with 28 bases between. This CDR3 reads CASSQKRGVIGVGLATNEKLFF. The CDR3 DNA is TGCGCCAGCAGCCAAAAAAGGGGGGTTATAGGGGTGGGGCTGGCAACTAATGAAAAACTGTTTTTT.

The CDR3 here is CASSLTGNTGELFF. The DNA for the CDR3 is TGTGCCAGCAGTTTGACTGGGAACACCGGGGAGCTGTTTTTT. The chain employs TRBV5-6 and TRBJ2-2; no firm D call. CDR1 is SGHDT and CDR2 is YYEEEE in the germline V gene. The CDR3 extends over 14 amino acids. Trimming shortened V by 5 bases and J by 1 base, and 9 bases separated the two germline ends.

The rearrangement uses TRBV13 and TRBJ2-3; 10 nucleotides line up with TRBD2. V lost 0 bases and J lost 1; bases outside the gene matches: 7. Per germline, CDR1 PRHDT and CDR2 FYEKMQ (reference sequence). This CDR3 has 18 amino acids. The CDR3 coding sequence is TGTGCCAGCAGCTTAGGCCTGGGGCTAGCGGGGGGCACAGATACGCAGTATTTT. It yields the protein CASSLGLGLAGGTDTQYF.

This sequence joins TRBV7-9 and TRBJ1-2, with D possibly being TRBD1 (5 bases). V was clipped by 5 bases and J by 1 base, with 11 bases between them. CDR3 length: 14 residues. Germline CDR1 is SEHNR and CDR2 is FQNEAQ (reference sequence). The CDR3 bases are TGTGCCAGCAGCGACGGTGACAGTAACTATGGCTACACCTTC. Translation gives CASSDGDSNYGYTF.

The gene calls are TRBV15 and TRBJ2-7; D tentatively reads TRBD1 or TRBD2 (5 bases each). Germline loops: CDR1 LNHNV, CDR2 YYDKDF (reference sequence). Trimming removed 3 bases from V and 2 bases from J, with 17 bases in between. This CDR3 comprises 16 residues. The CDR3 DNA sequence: TGTGCCACCAGCAGGGTAATGGGGGAGAGGGCCTACGAGCAGTACTTC. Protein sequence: CATSRVMGERAYEQYF.

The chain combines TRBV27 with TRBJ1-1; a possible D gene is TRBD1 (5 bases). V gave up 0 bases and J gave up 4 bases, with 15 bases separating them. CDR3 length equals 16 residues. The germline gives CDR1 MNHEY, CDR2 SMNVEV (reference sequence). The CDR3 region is CASSLSPGWGSTEAFF. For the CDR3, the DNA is TGTGCCAGCAGTTTATCCCCAGGATGGGGGAGCACTGAAGCTTTCTTT.

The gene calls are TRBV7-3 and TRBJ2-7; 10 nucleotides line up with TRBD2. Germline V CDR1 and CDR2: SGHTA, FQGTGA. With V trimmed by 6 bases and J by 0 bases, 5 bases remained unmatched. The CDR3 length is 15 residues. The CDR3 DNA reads TGTGCCAGCAGTGCAGCGGGAGGGCCCTCCTACGAGCAGTACTTC. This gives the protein CASSAAGGPSYEQYF. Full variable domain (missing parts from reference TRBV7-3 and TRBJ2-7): GAGVSQTPSNKVTEKGKYVELRCDPISGHTALYWYRQSLGQGPEFLIYFQGTGAADDSGLPNDRFFAVRPEGSVSTLKIQRTERGDSAVYLCASSAAGGPSYEQYFGPGTRLTVT.

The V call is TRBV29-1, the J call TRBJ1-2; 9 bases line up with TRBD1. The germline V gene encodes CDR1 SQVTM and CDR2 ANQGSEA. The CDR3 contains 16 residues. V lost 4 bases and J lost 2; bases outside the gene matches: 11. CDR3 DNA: TGCAGCGTTGTACTACAGGGGGCAATACCGAACTATGGCTACACCTTC. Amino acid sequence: CSVVLQGAIPNYGYTF.

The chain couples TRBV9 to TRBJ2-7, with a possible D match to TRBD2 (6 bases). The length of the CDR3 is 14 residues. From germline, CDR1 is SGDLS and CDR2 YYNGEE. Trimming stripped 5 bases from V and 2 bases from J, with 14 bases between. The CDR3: CASSLGGGTYEQYF. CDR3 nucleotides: TGTGCCAGCAGTCTCGGTGGCGGGACCTACGAGCAGTACTTC.

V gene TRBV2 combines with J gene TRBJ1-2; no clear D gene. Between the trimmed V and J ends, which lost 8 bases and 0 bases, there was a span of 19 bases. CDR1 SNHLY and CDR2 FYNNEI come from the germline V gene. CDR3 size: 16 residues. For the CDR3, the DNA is TGTGCCAGCCTACCTTTGATGGGTCAAACTAACTATGGCTACACCTTC. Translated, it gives CASLPLMGQTNYGYTF. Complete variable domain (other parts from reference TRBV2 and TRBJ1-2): EPEVTQTPSHQVTQMGQEVILRCVPISNHLYFYWYRQILGQKVEFLVSFYNNEISEKSEIFDDQFSVERPDGSNFTLKIRSTKLEDSAMYFCASLPLMGQTNYGYTFGSGTRLTVV.

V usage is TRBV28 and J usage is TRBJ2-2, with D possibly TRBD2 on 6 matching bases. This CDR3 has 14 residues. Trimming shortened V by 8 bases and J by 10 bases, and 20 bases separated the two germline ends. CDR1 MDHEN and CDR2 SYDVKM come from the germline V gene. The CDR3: CASSSALRSSELFF. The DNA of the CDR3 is TGTGCCAGCTCTAGCGCCCTCAGGTCTTCGGAGCTGTTTTTT.

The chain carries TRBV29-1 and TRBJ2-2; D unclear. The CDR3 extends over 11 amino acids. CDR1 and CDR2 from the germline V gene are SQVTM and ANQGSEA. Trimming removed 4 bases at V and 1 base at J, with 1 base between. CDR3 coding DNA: TGCAGCGTTGGGAACACCGGGGAGCTGTTTTTT. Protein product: CSVGNTGELFF.

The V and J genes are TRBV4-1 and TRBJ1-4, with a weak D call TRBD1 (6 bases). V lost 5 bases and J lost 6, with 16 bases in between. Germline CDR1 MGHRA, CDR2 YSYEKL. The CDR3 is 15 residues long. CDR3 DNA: TGCGCCAGCAGCAAAGGGGGGGGCATGGATGAAAAACTGTTTTTT. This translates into CASSKGGGMDEKLFF.

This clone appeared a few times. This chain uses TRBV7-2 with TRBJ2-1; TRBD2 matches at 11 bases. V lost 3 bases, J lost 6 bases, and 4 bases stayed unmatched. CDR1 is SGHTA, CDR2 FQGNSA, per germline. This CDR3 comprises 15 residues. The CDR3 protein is CASSLIAGGRNEQFF. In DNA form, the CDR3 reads TGTGCCAGCAGCTTGATAGCGGGGGGGCGCAATGAGCAGTTCTTC.

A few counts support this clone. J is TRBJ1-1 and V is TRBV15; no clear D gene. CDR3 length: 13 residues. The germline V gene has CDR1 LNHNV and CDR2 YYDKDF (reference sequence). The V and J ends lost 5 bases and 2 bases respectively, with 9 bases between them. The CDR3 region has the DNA TGTGCCACCAGCGGGGAGGGTAACACTGAAGCTTTCTTT. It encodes CATSGEGNTEAFF. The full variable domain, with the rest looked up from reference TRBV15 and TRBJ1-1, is DAMVIQNPRYQVTQFGKPVTLSCSQTLNHNVMYWYQQKSSQAPKLLFHYYDKDFNNEADTPDNFQSRRPNTSFCFLDIRSPGLGDTAMYLCATSGEGNTEAFFGQGTRLTVV.

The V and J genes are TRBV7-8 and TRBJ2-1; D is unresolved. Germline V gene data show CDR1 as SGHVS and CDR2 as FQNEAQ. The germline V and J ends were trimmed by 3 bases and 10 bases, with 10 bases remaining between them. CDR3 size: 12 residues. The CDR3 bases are TGTGCCAGCAGCTTTATATTGGGGGAGCAGTTCTTC. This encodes CASSFILGEQFF.

CDR3 sequence (DNA): TGTGCCAGTAGTATAGATTGGAATGAGCAGTTCTTC. Its protein is CASSIDWNEQFF. V gene TRBV19 combines with J gene TRBJ2-1, with D uncertain. The CDR3 covers 12 residues. CDR1 is LNHDA, CDR2 SQIVND, per germline (reference sequence). The ends were cut back, 0 bases at V and 7 bases at J, with 4 bases in the middle.

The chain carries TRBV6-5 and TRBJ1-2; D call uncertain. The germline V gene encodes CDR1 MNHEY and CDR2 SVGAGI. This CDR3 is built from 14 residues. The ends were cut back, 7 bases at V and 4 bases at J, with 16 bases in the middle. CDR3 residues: CASKPPAPSYGYTF. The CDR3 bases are TGTGCCAGCAAACCGCCGGCGCCAAGCTATGGCTACACCTTC.